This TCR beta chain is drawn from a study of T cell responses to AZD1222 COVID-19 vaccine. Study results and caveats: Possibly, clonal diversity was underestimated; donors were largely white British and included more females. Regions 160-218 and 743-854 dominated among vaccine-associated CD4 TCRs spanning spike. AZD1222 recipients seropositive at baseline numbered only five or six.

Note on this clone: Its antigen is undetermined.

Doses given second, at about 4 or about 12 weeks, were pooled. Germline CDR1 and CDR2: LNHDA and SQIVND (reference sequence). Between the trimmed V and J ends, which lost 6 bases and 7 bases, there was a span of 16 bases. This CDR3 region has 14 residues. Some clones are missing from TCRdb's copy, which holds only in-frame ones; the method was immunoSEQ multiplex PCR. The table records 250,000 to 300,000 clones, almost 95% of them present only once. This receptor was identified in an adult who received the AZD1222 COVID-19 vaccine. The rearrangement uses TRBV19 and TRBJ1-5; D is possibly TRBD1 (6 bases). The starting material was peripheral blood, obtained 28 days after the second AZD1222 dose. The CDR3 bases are TGTGCCAGTAGGACCGGAGGGGGAAGGCAGCCCCAGCATTTT. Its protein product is CASRTGGGRQPQHF.